This T cell receptor (beta chain) appears in the sequencing data of a study of beta chain features in type 1 diabetes. This clone has just a few counts. Its target is not known. Study-level findings and limits: When cDNA is sequenced, cells with high TCR expression could be over-represented.

Trimming cost V 5 bases and J 3 bases; bases outside gene matches: 4. Germline values: CDR1 SGHTA, CDR2 FQGNSA. This CDR3 comprises 14 residues. The study reverse transcribed the entire isolated RNA, so it sequenced expressed TCRB transcripts. Some clones are missing from TCRdb's copy, which holds only in-frame ones; the method was immunoSEQ multiplex PCR. The data show about half a million clones, about 10% seen once. Stem cell-like memory, regulatory, central memory and naive CD4+ cells were sorted via CD45RO/CCR7/CD25/CD127/CD95/CD27. Each sorted fraction was over 98% pure. The material sequenced was naive CD4+ T cells from blood. This receptor was identified in a woman between 18 and 29 years old in good health. The chain is built from TRBV7-2 and TRBJ2-7, with 10 bases fitting TRBD2. CDR3 residues: CASSPGLAHYEQYF. The CDR3 DNA is TGTGCCAGCAGCCCGGGACTAGCGCACTACGAGCAGTACTTC.